The sequence of this TCR beta chain was determined in a study of OX40 agonist ivuxolimab in advanced cancers. Across the whole study: At 65% to 90% male, the cohort had a mean age of 60 years, ranging from about 23 to 79.

The assay was immunoSEQ multiplex PCR, and TCRdb's table has in-frame clones only and misses some. The data contain 50,000 to 70,000 clones, under 95% of them singletons. The source of this sequence is an adult with an advanced solid tumor such as melanoma, head and neck, liver or kidney cancer. The sequencing here drew on CD4+ or CD8+ T cells sorted from blood, taken in a trial of the OX40 agonist ivuxolimab.

The chain's CDR3 is CASSQVRGITGELFF. For the CDR3, the DNA is TGTGCCAGCAGCCAAGTTAGGGGTATCACCGGGGAGCTGTTTTTT. The chain carries TRBV14 and TRBJ2-2; perhaps TRBD1 as D (5 bases). Trimming left V 1 base short and J 4 bases short, with 10 bases between. There are 15 residues in the CDR3. Looked up from germline, CDR1 is SGHDN and CDR2 is FVKESK.